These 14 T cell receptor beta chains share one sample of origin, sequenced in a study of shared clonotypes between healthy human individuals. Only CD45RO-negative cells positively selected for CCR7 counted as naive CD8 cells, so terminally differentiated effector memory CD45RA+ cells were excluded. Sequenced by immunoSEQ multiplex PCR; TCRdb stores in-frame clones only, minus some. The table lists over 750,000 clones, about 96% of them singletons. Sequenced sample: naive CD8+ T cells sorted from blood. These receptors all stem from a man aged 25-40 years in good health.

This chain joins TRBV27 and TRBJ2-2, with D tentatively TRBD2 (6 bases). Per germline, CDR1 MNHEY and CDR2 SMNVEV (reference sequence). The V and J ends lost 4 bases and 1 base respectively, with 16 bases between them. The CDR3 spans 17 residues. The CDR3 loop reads CASSSKSSDWNTGELFF. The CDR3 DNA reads TGTGCCAGCAGTTCAAAATCTAGCGATTGGAACACCGGGGAGCTGTTTTTT.

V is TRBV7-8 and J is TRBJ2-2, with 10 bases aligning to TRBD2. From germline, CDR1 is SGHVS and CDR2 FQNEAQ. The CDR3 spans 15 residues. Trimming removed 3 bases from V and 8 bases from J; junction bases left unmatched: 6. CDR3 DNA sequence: TGTGCCAGCAGCTTGGGGATAGCGGGAGGTGGGGAGCTGTTTTTT. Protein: CASSLGIAGGGELFF.

Here the CDR3 reads CASSLEIAGFDEQFF. In DNA, the CDR3 is TGCGCCAGCAGCTTGGAAATAGCGGGGTTTGATGAGCAGTTCTTC. The chain has TRBV5-1 and TRBJ2-1; 8 bases agree with TRBD2. Trimming removed 0 bases from V and 8 bases from J; junction bases left unmatched: 7. Germline V CDR1 and CDR2: SGHRS, YFSETQ. CDR3 length equals 15 residues.

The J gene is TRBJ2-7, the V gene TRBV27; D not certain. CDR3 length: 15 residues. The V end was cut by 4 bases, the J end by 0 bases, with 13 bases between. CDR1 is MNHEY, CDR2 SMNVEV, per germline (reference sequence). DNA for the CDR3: TGTGCCAGCAGTTCTCGGGTCGAGAGCTCCTACGAGCAGTACTTC. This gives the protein CASSSRVESSYEQYF.

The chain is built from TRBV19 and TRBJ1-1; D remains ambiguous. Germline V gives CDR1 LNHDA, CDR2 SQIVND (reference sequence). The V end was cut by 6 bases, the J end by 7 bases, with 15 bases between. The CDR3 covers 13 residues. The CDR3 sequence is CASSRVSPIEAFF. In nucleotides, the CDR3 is TGTGCCAGTAGCCGCGTTAGCCCGATTGAAGCTTTCTTT.

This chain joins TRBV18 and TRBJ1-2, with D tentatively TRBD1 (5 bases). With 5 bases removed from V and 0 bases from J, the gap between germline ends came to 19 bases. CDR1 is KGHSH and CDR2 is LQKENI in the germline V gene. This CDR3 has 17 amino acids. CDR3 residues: CASSTAGPLLSNYGYTF. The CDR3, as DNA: TGTGCCAGCTCAACCGCGGGGCCACTCTTATCTAACTATGGCTACACCTTC.

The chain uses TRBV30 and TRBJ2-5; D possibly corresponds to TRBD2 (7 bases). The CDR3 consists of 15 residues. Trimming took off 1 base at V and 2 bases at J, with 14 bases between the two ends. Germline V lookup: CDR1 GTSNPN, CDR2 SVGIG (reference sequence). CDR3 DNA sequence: TGTGCCTGGAGTGAGGGGGGGACGTTTCAAGAGACCCAGTACTTC. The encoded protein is CAWSEGGTFQETQYF.

The CDR3 sequence is CAWGQEGAARVQYF. The DNA of the CDR3 is TGTGCCTGGGGTCAGGAGGGGGCTGCAAGGGTGCAGTACTTC. This chain joins TRBV30 and TRBJ2-5, with D possibly TRBD1 on 7 matching bases. The CDR3 has 14 amino acids. Trimming stripped 5 bases from V and 11 bases from J, with 24 bases between. Germline V gene sequence: CDR1 GTSNPN, CDR2 SVGIG (reference sequence).

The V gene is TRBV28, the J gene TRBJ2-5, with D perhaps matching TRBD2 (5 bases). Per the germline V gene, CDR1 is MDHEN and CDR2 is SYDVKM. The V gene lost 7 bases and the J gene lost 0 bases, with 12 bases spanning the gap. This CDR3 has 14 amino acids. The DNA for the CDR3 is TGTGCCAGCACCCGGACTGAGTACCAAGAGACCCAGTACTTC. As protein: CASTRTEYQETQYF.

CDR3 in amino acids: CASSLGYGTSDHYEQYF. CDR3 bases: TGTGCCAGCAGCTTAGGTTATGGGACTAGCGACCACTACGAGCAGTACTTC. The chain carries TRBV7-8 and TRBJ2-7, with 10 nucleotides matching TRBD2. J was trimmed by 3 bases and V by 1 base; bases with no gene match: 9. The CDR3 sequence is 17 residues long. Germline CDR1 is SGHVS and CDR2 is FQNEAQ.

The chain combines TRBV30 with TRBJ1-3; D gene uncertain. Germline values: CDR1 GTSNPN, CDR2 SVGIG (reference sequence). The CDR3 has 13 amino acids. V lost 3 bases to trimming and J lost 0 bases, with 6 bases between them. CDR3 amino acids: CAWSADSGNTIYF. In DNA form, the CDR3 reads TGTGCCTGGAGCGCAGACTCTGGAAACACCATATATTTT.

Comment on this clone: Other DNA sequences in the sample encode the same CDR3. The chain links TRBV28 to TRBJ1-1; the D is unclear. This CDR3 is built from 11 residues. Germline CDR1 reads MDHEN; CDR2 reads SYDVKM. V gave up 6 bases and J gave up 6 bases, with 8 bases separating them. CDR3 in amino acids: CASSLGSEAFF. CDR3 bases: TGTGCCAGCAGCCTCGGCTCTGAAGCTTTCTTT.

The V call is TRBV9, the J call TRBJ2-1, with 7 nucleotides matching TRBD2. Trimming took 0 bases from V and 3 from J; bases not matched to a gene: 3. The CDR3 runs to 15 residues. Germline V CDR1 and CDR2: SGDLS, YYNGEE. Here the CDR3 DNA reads TGTGCCAGCAGCGTAGCGGGAGGAATCTACAATGAGCAGTTCTTC. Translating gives CASSVAGGIYNEQFF. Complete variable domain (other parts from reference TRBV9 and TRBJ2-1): DSGVTQTPKHLITATGQRVTLRCSPRSGDLSVYWYQQSLDQGLQFLIQYYNGEERAKGNILERFSAQQFPDLHSELNLSSLELGDSALYFCASSVAGGIYNEQFFGPGTRLTVL.

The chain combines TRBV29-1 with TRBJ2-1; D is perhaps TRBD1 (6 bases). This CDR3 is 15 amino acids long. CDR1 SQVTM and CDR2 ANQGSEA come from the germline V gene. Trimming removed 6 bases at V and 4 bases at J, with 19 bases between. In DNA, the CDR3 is TGCAGCGTAGCCGAACAGGGCCGATCTTACAATGAGCAGTTCTTC. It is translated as CSVAEQGRSYNEQFF.